These 21 T cell receptor beta chains came from one sample sequenced in a study of blood T cell repertoires in COVID-19. Data came from immunoSEQ multiplex PCR; TCRdb stores just in-frame clones and leaves some out. The repertoire consists of fewer than 80,000 clones, with 88% occurring once and the leading ten covering about a fifth. What was sequenced was peripheral blood. These receptors were obtained from a woman aged 45 to 65 with active or convalescent COVID-19.

The V and J genes are TRBV4-2 and TRBJ2-1; TRBD2 matches at 9 bases. This CDR3 region has 16 residues. V trimming: 0 bases; J trimming: 7 bases; junction bases outside the gene matches: 7. Germline V lookup: CDR1 LGHNA, CDR2 YNFKEQ. CDR3 region: CASSQDLAGVKNEQFF. DNA for the CDR3: TGTGCCAGCAGCCAAGATTTAGCGGGAGTTAAGAATGAGCAGTTCTTC.

The chain uses TRBV7-2 and TRBJ2-7, with TRBD2 matching over 8 bases. CDR1 SGHTA and CDR2 FQGNSA come from the germline V gene. This CDR3 has 12 residues. V shed 8 bases and J 2 bases; nucleotides not matched to a gene: 2. CDR3 sequence (DNA): TGTGCCAGCGGGACTAGGCCCTACGAGCAGTACTTC. Translation: CASGTRPYEQYF.

The J gene is TRBJ2-1, the V gene TRBV25-1, with 7 bases identical to TRBD2. Germline-derived CDR1 and CDR2 are MGHDK and SYGVNS. The CDR3 consists of 16 residues. J gave up 8 bases and V 4 bases, and 14 bases lay outside the gene matches. CDR3 in amino acids: CASSAKTSVARDEQFF. CDR3 nucleotide sequence: TGTGCCAGCAGTGCCAAAACTAGCGTCGCTAGGGATGAGCAGTTCTTC.

This clone has a single count. The DNA for the CDR3 is TGTGCCTGGATTCAGGGAAGGTATGGCTACACCTTC. The encoded protein is CAWIQGRYGYTF. V usage is TRBV30 and J usage is TRBJ1-2; weak D call: TRBD1 (5 bases). The CDR3 is 12 residues long. Germline-derived CDR1 and CDR2 are GTSNPN and SVGIG (reference sequence). V was pared by 4 bases and J by 5 bases, with 11 bases between.

This chain uses TRBV5-8 with TRBJ2-7; maybe TRBD2 (5 bases). Trimming cost V 7 bases and J 0 bases, with 14 bases left between them. From germline, CDR1 is SGHTS and CDR2 YDEGEE. The CDR3 is 14 amino acids. The CDR3 protein is CASSSGFVSYEQYF. DNA of the CDR3: TGTGCCAGCTCAAGCGGTTTTGTCTCCTACGAGCAGTACTTC.

The chain links TRBV30 to TRBJ2-1; D is possibly TRBD2 (6 bases). V gave up 0 bases and J gave up 2 bases, with 11 bases separating them. The CDR3 spans 15 residues. Looked up from germline, CDR1 is GTSNPN and CDR2 is SVGIG (reference sequence). The CDR3 loop is CAWSVGPGAYNEQFF. CDR3 DNA: TGTGCCTGGAGTGTAGGTCCGGGGGCCTACAATGAGCAGTTCTTC.

The chain recombines TRBV19 with TRBJ1-2, with D unclear. This CDR3 region has 12 residues. Germline V gene lookup returns CDR1 LNHDA and CDR2 SQIVND (reference sequence). The ends were cut back, 7 bases at V and 4 bases at J, with 10 bases in the middle. Written as DNA, the CDR3 is TGTGCCAGTATCGGACTGACCTATGGCTACACCTTC. This translates into CASIGLTYGYTF.

The rearrangement links TRBV25-1 to TRBJ2-1, with TRBD2 identical over 11 bases. Trimming took 3 bases from V and 4 from J; bases not matched to a gene: 8. Looked up from germline, CDR1 is MGHDK and CDR2 is SYGVNS. CDR3 length: 17 residues. The DNA of the CDR3 is TGTGCCAGCAGTGACCCTGAACTAGCGGGGGCTTACAATGAGCAGTTCTTC. It specifies CASSDPELAGAYNEQFF.

The chain joins TRBV11-3 to TRBJ2-1, with 8 bases identical to TRBD2. CDR3 length: 16 amino acids. The ends lost 1 base at V and 8 bases at J; junction bases unmatched: 10. Germline V lookup: CDR1 SGHNT, CDR2 YENEEA. The CDR3 coding sequence is TGTGCCAGCAGCTTAGTTGCGGGAGGACGTACAGATGAGCAGTTCTTC. Protein: CASSLVAGGRTDEQFF. Drawing the rest from reference TRBV11-3 and TRBJ2-1, the complete variable domain is EAGVVQSPRYKIIEKKQPVAFWCNPISGHNTLYWYLQNLGQGPELLIRYENEEAVDDSQLPKDRFSAERLKGVDSTLKIQPAELGDSAVYLCASSLVAGGRTDEQFFGPGTRLTVL.

The J gene is TRBJ1-1, the V gene TRBV11-2, with 7 nucleotides matching TRBD1. The germline V gene has CDR1 SGHAT and CDR2 FQNNGV. The V segment lost 0 bases and the J segment 3 bases; nucleotides outside the gene matches: 10. The CDR3 loop spans 17 amino acids. The CDR3 DNA is TGTGCCAGCAGCTTAGATGGGGCAGGGGGTCCGGACACTGAAGCTTTCTTT. Translation gives CASSLDGAGGPDTEAFF.

This chain connects TRBV14 to TRBJ2-2, with D perhaps TRBD2 (6 bases). Trimming stripped 1 base from V and 5 bases from J, with 11 bases between. This CDR3 has 15 residues. Per germline, CDR1 SGHDN and CDR2 FVKESK. The CDR3 DNA is TGTGCCAGCAGCCAAGCCGGGACTCTTACCGGGGAGCTGTTTTTT. Its protein is CASSQAGTLTGELFF.

The chain carries TRBV11-2 and TRBJ2-4; tentative D call: TRBD1 (6 bases). The germline V and J ends were trimmed by 4 bases and 5 bases, with 12 bases remaining between them. Germline CDR1 and CDR2: SGHAT and FQNNGV. This CDR3 has 14 amino acids. CDR3 loop: CASSSPGTQNIQYF. The CDR3 nucleotides read TGTGCCAGCAGCTCACCTGGGACACAAAACATTCAGTACTTC.

The genes are TRBV5-1 and TRBJ2-2; tentative D call: TRBD2 (5 bases). This CDR3 is 15 amino acids long. Between the trimmed V and J ends, which lost 2 bases and 2 bases, there was a span of 10 bases. Germline V gene lookup returns CDR1 SGHRS and CDR2 YFSETQ. The CDR3 DNA sequence: TGCGCCAGCAGCTTCGGGGTAGAAAACACCGGGGAGCTGTTTTTT. It codes for CASSFGVENTGELFF.

V gene TRBV7-8 combines with J gene TRBJ2-5; unclear D gene. V lost 1 base and J 3 bases, leaving 12 bases between the germline ends. The germline V gene has CDR1 SGHVS and CDR2 FQNEAQ. The CDR3 length is 15 residues. Here the CDR3 DNA reads TGTGCCAGCAGCTTAGTACAGAAATCTAAAGAGACCCAGTACTTC. Protein product: CASSLVQKSKETQYF.

V is TRBV21-1 and J is TRBJ2-7; the table names TRBD1, a call not compared with the DNA. TRBV21-1 has pseudogene status. The CDR3 covers 18 residues. The CDR3 is CASSNNHGGGSSSYEQYF. CDR3 sequence (DNA): TGTGCCAGCAGCAATAATCACGGTGGGGGCTCATCCAGCTACGAGCAGTACTTC.

J is TRBJ1-5 and V is TRBV6-5; tentatively, D is TRBD1 (6 bases). There are 15 residues in the CDR3. V lost 2 bases and J lost 7, with 15 bases in between. CDR1 is MNHEY and CDR2 is SVGAGI in the germline V gene. CDR3 sequence (DNA): TGTGCCAGCAGTTACGGGATCGGCGGGGGCCAGCCCCAGCATTTT. Protein product: CASSYGIGGGQPQHF.

The chain joins TRBV5-1 to TRBJ2-1, with a weak D call TRBD1 (5 bases). The V gene's germline CDR1 is SGHRS and CDR2 YFSETQ. The CDR3 spans 14 residues. With 6 bases removed from V and 4 bases from J, the gap between germline ends came to 14 bases. CDR3 DNA: TGCGCCAGCAACGACCCTAGGGGATACAATGAGCAGTTCTTC. It encodes CASNDPRGYNEQFF.

The rearrangement uses TRBV5-6 and TRBJ2-7, with 7 bases matching TRBD1. The V and J ends lost 3 bases and 3 bases, in that order; junction bases with no gene match: 15. This CDR3 comprises 17 residues. CDR1 SGHDT and CDR2 YYEEEE come from the germline V gene. The chain's CDR3 is CASSSYGQATFRYEQYF. The CDR3 DNA is TGTGCCAGCAGCTCGTACGGACAGGCTACCTTTCGCTACGAGCAGTACTTC.

CDR3 sequence: CAWKAGEQFF. The CDR3 DNA reads TGTGCCTGGAAAGCCGGTGAGCAGTTCTTC. V is TRBV30 and J is TRBJ2-1; D ambiguous. The CDR3 extends over 10 amino acids. V gave up 4 bases and J gave up 9 bases, with 7 bases separating them. Per the germline V gene, CDR1 is GTSNPN and CDR2 is SVGIG (reference sequence). Supplemented by reference TRBV30 and TRBJ2-1, the full variable domain reads SQTIHQWPATLVQPVGSPLSLECTVEGTSNPNLYWYRQAAGRGLQLLFYSVGIGQISSEVPQNLSASRPQDRQFILSSKKLLLSDSGFYLCAWKAGEQFFGPGTRLTVL.

The chain employs TRBV5-1 and TRBJ1-2, with 11 bases lining up with TRBD1. This CDR3 spans 14 amino acids. After removal of 4 bases from V and 4 bases from J, the junction contained 3 bases not matched to a gene. CDR1 is SGHRS and CDR2 is YFSETQ in the germline V gene. CDR3 sequence (DNA): TGCGCCAGCAGCACGGGACAGGGGGTCTATGGCTACACCTTC. As protein: CASSTGQGVYGYTF.

This clone appeared a single time. The rearrangement links TRBV7-8 to TRBJ2-7; 10 bases fit TRBD1. The CDR3 is 17 amino acids. V lost 2 bases to trimming and J lost 3 bases; unmatched junction nucleotides: 10. Germline V gene lookup returns CDR1 SGHVS and CDR2 FQNEAQ. CDR3 amino acids: CASSLPYSGTGVYEQYF. In DNA form, the CDR3 reads TGTGCCAGCAGCTTACCCTACTCCGGGACAGGGGTCTACGAGCAGTACTTC. Combining the CDR3 with reference TRBV7-8 and TRBJ2-7 gives the whole variable domain GAGVSQSPRYKVAKRGQDVALRCDPISGHVSLFWYQQALGQGPEFLTYFQNEAQLDKSGLPSDRFFAERPEGSVSTLKIQRTQQEDSAVYLCASSLPYSGTGVYEQYFGPGTRLTVT.